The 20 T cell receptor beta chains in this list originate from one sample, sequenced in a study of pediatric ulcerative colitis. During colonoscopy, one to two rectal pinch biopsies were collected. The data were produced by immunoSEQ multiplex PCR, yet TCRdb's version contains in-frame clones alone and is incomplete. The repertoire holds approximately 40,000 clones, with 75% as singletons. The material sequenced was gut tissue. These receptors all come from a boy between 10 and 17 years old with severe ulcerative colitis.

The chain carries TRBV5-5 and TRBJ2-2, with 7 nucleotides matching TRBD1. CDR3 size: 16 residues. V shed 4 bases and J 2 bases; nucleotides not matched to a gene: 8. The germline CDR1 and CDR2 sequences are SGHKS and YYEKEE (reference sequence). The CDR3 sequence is CASSPGQVANTGELFF. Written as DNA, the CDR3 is TGTGCCAGCAGCCCTGGACAGGTAGCTAACACCGGGGAGCTGTTTTTT.

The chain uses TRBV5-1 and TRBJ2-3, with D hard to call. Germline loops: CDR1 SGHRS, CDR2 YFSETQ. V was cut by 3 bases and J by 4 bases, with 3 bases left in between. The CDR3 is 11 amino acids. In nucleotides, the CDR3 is TGCGCCAGCAGCTCCGCAGATACGCAGTATTTT. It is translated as CASSSADTQYF.

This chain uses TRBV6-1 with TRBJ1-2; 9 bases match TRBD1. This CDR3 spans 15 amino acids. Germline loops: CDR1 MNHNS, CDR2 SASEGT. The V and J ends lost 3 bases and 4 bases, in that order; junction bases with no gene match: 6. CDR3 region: CASSDGQGLTYGYTF. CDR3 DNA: TGTGCCAGCAGTGACGGACAGGGGCTTACCTATGGCTACACCTTC.

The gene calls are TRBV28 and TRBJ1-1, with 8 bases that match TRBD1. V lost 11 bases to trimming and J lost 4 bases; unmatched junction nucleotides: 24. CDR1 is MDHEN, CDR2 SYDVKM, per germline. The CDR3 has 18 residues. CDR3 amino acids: CAGASHLRRTGLVTEAFF. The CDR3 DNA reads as TGTGCCGGGGCCTCACATCTTCGCCGGACAGGGCTTGTCACTGAAGCTTTCTTT.

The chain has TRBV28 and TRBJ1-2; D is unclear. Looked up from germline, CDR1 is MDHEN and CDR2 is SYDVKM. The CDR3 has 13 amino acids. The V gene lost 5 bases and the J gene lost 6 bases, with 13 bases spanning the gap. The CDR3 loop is CASSQGRLDGYTF. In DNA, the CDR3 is TGTGCCAGCAGTCAAGGGCGTTTGGATGGCTACACCTTC.

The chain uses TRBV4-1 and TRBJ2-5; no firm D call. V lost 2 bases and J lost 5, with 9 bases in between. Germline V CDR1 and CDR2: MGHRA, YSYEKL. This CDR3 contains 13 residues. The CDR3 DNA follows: TGCGCCAGCAGCCAATACTCCAGGGAGACCCAGTACTTC. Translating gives CASSQYSRETQYF.

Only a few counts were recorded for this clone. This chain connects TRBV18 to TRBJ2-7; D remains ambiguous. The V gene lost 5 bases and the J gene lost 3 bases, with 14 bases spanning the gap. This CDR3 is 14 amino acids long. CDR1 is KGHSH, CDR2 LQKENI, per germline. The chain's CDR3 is CASSARREGYEQYF. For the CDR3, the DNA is TGTGCCAGCTCAGCCCGACGCGAAGGCTACGAGCAGTACTTC.

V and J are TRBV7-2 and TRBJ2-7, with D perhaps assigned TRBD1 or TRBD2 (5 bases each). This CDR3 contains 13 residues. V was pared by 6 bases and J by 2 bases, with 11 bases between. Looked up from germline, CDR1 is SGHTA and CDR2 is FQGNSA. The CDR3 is CASSPMGAYEQYF. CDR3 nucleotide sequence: TGTGCCAGCAGTCCGATGGGGGCCTACGAGCAGTACTTC.

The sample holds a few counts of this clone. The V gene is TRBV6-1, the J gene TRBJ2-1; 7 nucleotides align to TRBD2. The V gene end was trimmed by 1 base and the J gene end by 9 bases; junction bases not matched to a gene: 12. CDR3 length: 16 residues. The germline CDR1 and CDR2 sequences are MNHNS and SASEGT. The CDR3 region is CASSEGGGYIHIEQFF. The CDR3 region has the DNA TGTGCCAGCAGTGAAGGCGGGGGTTATATTCACATTGAGCAGTTCTTC.

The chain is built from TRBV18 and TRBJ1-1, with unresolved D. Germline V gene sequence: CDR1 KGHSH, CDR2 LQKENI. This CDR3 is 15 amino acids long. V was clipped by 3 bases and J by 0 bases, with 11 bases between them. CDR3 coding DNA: TGTGCCAGCTCACCTTCAAGGCAGATGAACACTGAAGCTTTCTTT. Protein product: CASSPSRQMNTEAFF.

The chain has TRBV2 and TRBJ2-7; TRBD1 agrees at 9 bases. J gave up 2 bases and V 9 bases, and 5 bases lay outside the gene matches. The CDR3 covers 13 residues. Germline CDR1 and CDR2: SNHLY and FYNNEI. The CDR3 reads CASLDRGPYEQYF. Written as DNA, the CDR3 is TGTGCCAGTCTGGACAGGGGTCCCTACGAGCAGTACTTC. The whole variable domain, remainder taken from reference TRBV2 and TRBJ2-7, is EPEVTQTPSHQVTQMGQEVILRCVPISNHLYFYWYRQILGQKVEFLVSFYNNEISEKSEIFDDQFSVERPDGSNFTLKIRSTKLEDSAMYFCASLDRGPYEQYFGPGTRLTVT.

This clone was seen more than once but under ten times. CDR3 region: CASSPWVAGTYNEQFF. The DNA for the CDR3 is TGTGCCAGCAGCCCTTGGGTGGCAGGAACCTACAATGAGCAGTTCTTC. The chain links TRBV7-6 to TRBJ2-1; D is ambiguous. Trimming removed 5 bases at V and 2 bases at J, with 16 bases between. Germline V gene data show CDR1 as SGHVS and CDR2 as FNYEAQ. This CDR3 is 16 amino acids long.

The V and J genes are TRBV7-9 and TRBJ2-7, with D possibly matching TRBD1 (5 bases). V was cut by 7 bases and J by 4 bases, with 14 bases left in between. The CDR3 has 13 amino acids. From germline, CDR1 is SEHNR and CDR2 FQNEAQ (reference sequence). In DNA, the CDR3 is TGTGCCAGCACCCTTAAAGGGGATTACGAGCAGTACTTC. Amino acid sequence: CASTLKGDYEQYF.

CDR3 sequence: CASSLWGRGNTGELFF. Written as DNA, the CDR3 is TGCGCCAGCAGCTTGTGGGGGAGAGGGAACACCGGGGAGCTGTTTTTT. The genes are TRBV5-1 and TRBJ2-2; D is tentatively TRBD1 or TRBD2 (5 bases each). The CDR3 runs to 16 residues. Trimming cost V 1 base and J 1 base, with 11 bases left between them. Looked up from germline, CDR1 is SGHRS and CDR2 is YFSETQ. Full variable domain (outside the CDR3, taken from reference TRBV5-1 and TRBJ2-2): KAGVTQTPRYLIKTRGQQVTLSCSPISGHRSVSWYQQTPGQGLQFLFEYFSETQRNKGNFPGRFSGRQFSNSRSEMNVSTLELGDSALYLCASSLWGRGNTGELFFGEGSRLTVL.

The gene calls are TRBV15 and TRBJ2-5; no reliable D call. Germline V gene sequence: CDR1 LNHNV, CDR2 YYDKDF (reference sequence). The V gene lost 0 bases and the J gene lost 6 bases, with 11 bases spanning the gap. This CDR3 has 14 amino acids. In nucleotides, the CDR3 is TGTGCCACCAGCAGAGATCTAGTGACGAAGACCCAGTACTTC. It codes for CATSRDLVTKTQYF.

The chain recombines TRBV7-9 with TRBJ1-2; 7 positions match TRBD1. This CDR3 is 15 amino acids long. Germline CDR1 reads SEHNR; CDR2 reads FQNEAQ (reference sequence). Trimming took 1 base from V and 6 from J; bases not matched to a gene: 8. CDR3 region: CASSLVQGKIDGYTF. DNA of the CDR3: TGTGCCAGCAGCTTAGTACAGGGGAAAATCGATGGCTACACCTTC.

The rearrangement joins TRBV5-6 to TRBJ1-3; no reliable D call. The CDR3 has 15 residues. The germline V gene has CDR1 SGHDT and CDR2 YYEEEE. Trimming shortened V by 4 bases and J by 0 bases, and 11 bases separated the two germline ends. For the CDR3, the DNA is TGTGCCAGCAGCCCGGACGCGAGCTCTGGAAACACCATATATTTT. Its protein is CASSPDASSGNTIYF.

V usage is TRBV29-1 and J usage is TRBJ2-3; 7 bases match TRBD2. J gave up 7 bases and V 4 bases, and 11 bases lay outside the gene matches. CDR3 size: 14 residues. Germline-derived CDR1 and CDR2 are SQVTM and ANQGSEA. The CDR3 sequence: CSVVGGGGGNTQYF. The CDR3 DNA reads TGCAGCGTTGTTGGTGGTGGGGGGGGAAATACGCAGTATTTT.

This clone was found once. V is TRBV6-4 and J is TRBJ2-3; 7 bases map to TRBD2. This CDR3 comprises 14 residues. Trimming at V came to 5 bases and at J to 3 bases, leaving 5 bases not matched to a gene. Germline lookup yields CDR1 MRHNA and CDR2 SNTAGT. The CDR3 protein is CASSPVGGTDTQYF. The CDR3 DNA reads TGTGCCAGCAGTCCAGTGGGGGGGACAGATACGCAGTATTTT.

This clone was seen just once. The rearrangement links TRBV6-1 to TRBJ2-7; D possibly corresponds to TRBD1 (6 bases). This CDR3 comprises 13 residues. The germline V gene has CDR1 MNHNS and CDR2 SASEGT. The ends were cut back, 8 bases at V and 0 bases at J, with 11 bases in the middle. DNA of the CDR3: TGTGCCAGCCAGACAGGCATCTCCTACGAGCAGTACTTC. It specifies CASQTGISYEQYF.